One sample yielded the 15 T cell receptor beta chains listed below, sequenced in a study of blood T cell repertoires in COVID-19. TCRdb's table, derived via immunoSEQ multiplex PCR, lists solely in-frame clones and lacks some. The table shows over 150,000 clones, with about 80% occurring only once. Source material: peripheral blood. The receptor set was obtained from a woman in her sixties with acute or convalescent COVID-19.

The chain employs TRBV28 and TRBJ1-5; weak D call: TRBD1 (6 bases). Trimming pared 4 bases from V and 3 bases from J, leaving 7 bases between. The CDR3 length is 13 residues. Germline assignment: CDR1 MDHEN and CDR2 SYDVKM. The CDR3 sequence: CASSWTVNQPQHF. CDR3 coding DNA: TGTGCCAGCAGTTGGACAGTCAATCAGCCCCAGCATTTT.

This chain uses TRBV28 with TRBJ1-1; 10 bases are a match to TRBD1. The CDR3 contains 14 residues. The V segment lost 5 bases and the J segment 4 bases; nucleotides outside the gene matches: 4. The germline V gene has CDR1 MDHEN and CDR2 SYDVKM. CDR3 coding DNA: TGTGCCAGCAGTCCCGGGACAGGGGCCACTGAAGCTTTCTTT. It codes for CASSPGTGATEAFF. Full variable domain (missing parts from reference TRBV28 and TRBJ1-1): DVKVTQSSRYLVKRTGEKVFLECVQDMDHENMFWYRQDPGLGLRLIYFSYDVKMKEKGDIPEGYSVSREKKERFSLILESASTNQTSMYLCASSPGTGATEAFFGQGTRLTVV.

The CDR3 DNA reads as TGTGCCAGCAGCGTCCCGGGACTAGCGGGGGGAGAGACCCAGTACTTC. Translated, it gives CASSVPGLAGGETQYF. The V and J genes are TRBV7-9 and TRBJ2-5, with 15 positions matching TRBD2. Germline V CDR1 and CDR2: SEHNR, FQNEAQ (reference sequence). Trimming took 5 bases from V and 4 from J; bases not matched to a gene: 5. The CDR3 extends over 16 amino acids.

This rearrangement joins TRBV4-1 to TRBJ1-1; D is unclear. CDR3 length: 14 amino acids. The ends were cut back, 3 bases at V and 2 bases at J, with 10 bases in the middle. Germline CDR1 reads MGHRA; CDR2 reads YSYEKL. The CDR3 spells CASSQQVVNTEAFF. DNA for the CDR3: TGCGCCAGCAGCCAGCAGGTAGTAAACACTGAAGCTTTCTTT.

For the CDR3, the DNA is TGTGCCACCAGCAGAGATCGGGGTAGCAATCAGCCCCAGCATTTT. It translates to CATSRDRGSNQPQHF. The chain couples TRBV15 to TRBJ1-5; no definite D call. Germline loops: CDR1 LNHNV, CDR2 YYDKDF (reference sequence). V lost 0 bases to trimming and J lost 0 bases, with 6 bases between them. The CDR3 spans 15 residues. The complete variable domain, with remaining parts taken from reference TRBV15 and TRBJ1-5, reads DAMVIQNPRYQVTQFGKPVTLSCSQTLNHNVMYWYQQKSSQAPKLLFHYYDKDFNNEADTPDNFQSRRPNTSFCFLDIRSPGLGDTAMYLCATSRDRGSNQPQHFGDGTRLSIL.

The rearrangement links TRBV6-2 or TRBV6-3 to TRBJ1-5, with D maybe TRBD1 (5 bases). CDR1 is MNHEY, CDR2 SVGEGT, per germline. V shed 6 bases and J shed 6 bases, with 9 bases lying between them. This CDR3 spans 12 amino acids. CDR3 nucleotide sequence: TGTGCCAGCAGCCTCACAGGTCAGCCCCAGCATTTT. Its protein is CASSLTGQPQHF.

The V gene is TRBV27, the J gene TRBJ2-7; D perhaps matches TRBD2 (6 bases). The CDR3 totals 13 residues. CDR1 and CDR2 from the germline V gene are MNHEY and SMNVEV (reference sequence). V lost 5 bases and J 3 bases, leaving 11 bases between the germline ends. The CDR3 here is CASSPGLRYEQYF. CDR3 sequence (DNA): TGTGCCAGCAGTCCGGGACTTCGCTACGAGCAGTACTTC.

This clone has a handful of counts. The CDR3 loop reads CASGDRGLDEQYF. The CDR3 coding sequence is TGTGCCAGCGGTGACAGGGGTTTAGACGAGCAGTACTTC. V gene TRBV12-3 or TRBV12-4 combines with J gene TRBJ2-7, with 8 bases aligning to TRBD1. This CDR3 spans 13 amino acids. V lost 8 bases to trimming and J lost 5 bases; unmatched junction nucleotides: 8.

V and J are TRBV30 and TRBJ1-4; tentatively, D is TRBD1 (5 bases). Germline CDR1 is GTSNPN and CDR2 is SVGIG (reference sequence). V was clipped by 6 bases and J by 3 bases, with 14 bases between them. The CDR3 has 14 residues. CDR3: CACHIRGANEKLFF. The CDR3 region has the DNA TGTGCCTGCCATATCCGGGGGGCTAATGAAAAACTGTTTTTT.

The rearrangement joins TRBV6-5 to TRBJ2-7, with D perhaps TRBD1 (6 bases). In germline, CDR1 is MNHEY, CDR2 SVGAGI. CDR3 size: 15 residues. V was clipped by 0 bases and J by 3 bases, with 12 bases between them. The CDR3 sequence is CASSYSRTGNYEQYV. The CDR3 nucleotides are TGTGCCAGCAGTTACTCCCGAACAGGGAACTACGAGCAGTACGTC.

This clone appeared many times. The chain has TRBV12-3 or TRBV12-4 and TRBJ1-6; D unclear. V lost 4 bases to trimming and J lost 6 bases, with 4 bases between them. This CDR3 region has 12 residues. The CDR3 protein is CASSYSNSPLHF. CDR3 DNA: TGTGCCAGCAGTTACAGTAATTCACCCCTCCACTTT.

V gene TRBV16 combines with J gene TRBJ1-2; 7 nucleotides line up with TRBD1. V shed 4 bases, J shed 4 bases, and the junction held 3 bases outside the gene matches. The CDR3 has 13 residues. Germline values: CDR1 KGHSY, CDR2 FQNENV. CDR3 in amino acids: CASSPTGAYGYTF. The CDR3 nucleotides read TGTGCCAGCAGCCCCACAGGGGCCTATGGCTACACCTTC. Full variable domain (remainder filled in from reference TRBV16 and TRBJ1-2): GEEVAQTPKHLVRGEGQKAKLYCAPIKGHSYVFWYQQVLKNEFKFLISFQNENVFDETGMPKERFSAKCLPNSPCSLEIQATKLEDSAVYFCASSPTGAYGYTFGSGTRLTVV.

A word on this clone: This sequence may be a read error, since a much larger clone differs from it by one base. The same CDR3 arises from other DNA sequences in this sample as well. The V call is TRBV7-6, the J call TRBJ2-5; D not certain. The CDR3 extends over 11 amino acids. V lost 5 bases, J lost 4 bases, and 5 bases lay in between. Germline values: CDR1 SGHVS, CDR2 FNYEAQ. CDR3 DNA sequence: TGTGCCAGCAGCCCGGGAGAGACCCAGTACTTC. It encodes CASSPGETQYF.

The chain employs TRBV7-8 and TRBJ2-7, with D maybe TRBD2 (5 bases). Germline V gene sequence: CDR1 SGHVS, CDR2 FQNEAQ. V was pared by 8 bases and J by 1 base, with 6 bases between. The CDR3 contains 11 residues. This CDR3 is CASGGSYEQYV. The CDR3 nucleotides are TGTGCCAGCGGCGGGTCCTACGAGCAGTACGTC.

The rearrangement joins TRBV6-1 to TRBJ1-4; 10 bases match TRBD1. Germline-derived CDR1 and CDR2 are MNHNS and SASEGT. V lost 3 bases to trimming and J lost 6 bases; unmatched junction nucleotides: 4. The CDR3 spans 15 residues. CDR3 protein: CASSEGQGWDEKLFF. The CDR3 DNA is TGTGCCAGCAGTGAGGGACAGGGGTGGGATGAAAAACTGTTTTTT.